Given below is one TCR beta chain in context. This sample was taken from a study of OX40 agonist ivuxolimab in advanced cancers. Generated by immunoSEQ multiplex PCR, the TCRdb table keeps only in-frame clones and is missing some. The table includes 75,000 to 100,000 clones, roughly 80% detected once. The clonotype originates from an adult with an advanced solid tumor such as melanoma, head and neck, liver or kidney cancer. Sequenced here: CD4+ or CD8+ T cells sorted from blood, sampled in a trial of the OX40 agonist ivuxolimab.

This chain's CDR3 is CASSLGAVNEQFF. The CDR3 DNA sequence: TGTGCCAGCAGCTTAGGGGCGGTCAATGAGCAGTTCTTC. The V and J genes are TRBV7-9 and TRBJ2-1; D is unresolved. This CDR3 region has 13 residues. Germline V gene sequence: CDR1 SEHNR, CDR2 FQNEAQ (reference sequence). Trimming shortened V by 1 base and J by 6 bases, and 7 bases separated the two germline ends.